This entry lists 16 T cell receptor beta chains sequenced from one sample in a study of CD8 T cells in Susac syndrome. Reverse transcription used roughly 0.5 to 1 ug RNA and random hexamers. TCRdb reprocessed the immunoSEQ multiplex PCR reads via MiXCR and lists one record per CDR3 protein. This sample has 130,000 or so distinct CDR3 sequences, with approximately 96% found just once. Sequences were obtained from CD4+ T cells from PBMCs. These receptors came from a human donor with multiple sclerosis.

The chain combines TRBV3-1 with TRBJ1-5; 7 nucleotides agree with TRBD1. Germline assignment: CDR1 LGHDT and CDR2 YNNKEL (reference sequence). The V gene end was trimmed by 4 bases and the J gene end by 7 bases; junction bases not matched to a gene: 4. The CDR3 has 13 residues. CDR3 in amino acids: CASSRDRTQPQHF. DNA of the CDR3: TGTGCCAGCAGCCGGGACAGAACCCAGCCCCAGCATTTT.

The chain joins TRBV6-4 to TRBJ2-5, with 7 bases lining up with TRBD2. The V and J ends lost 4 bases and 5 bases, in that order; junction bases with no gene match: 4. Germline V gene data show CDR1 as MRHNA and CDR2 as SNTAGT. CDR3 length: 13 amino acids. This chain's CDR3 is CASSAQRGETQYF. The CDR3 nucleotides are TGTGCCAGCAGTGCCCAGCGGGGTGAGACCCAGTACTTC.

This clonotype has a single count. The chain is built from TRBV20-1 and TRBJ2-5; D unresolved. V was trimmed by 3 bases and J by 2 bases, leaving 19 bases between them. The CDR3 spans 16 residues. Per the germline V gene, CDR1 is DFQATT and CDR2 is SNEGSKA (reference sequence). CDR3 protein: CSASISGFFTQETQYF. The DNA for the CDR3 is TGCAGTGCTAGCATCTCTGGTTTCTTCACTCAAGAGACCCAGTACTTC.

This sequence joins TRBV20-1 and TRBJ1-1; tentative D call: TRBD1 (5 bases). Trimming removed 1 base from V and 6 bases from J, with 18 bases in between. The CDR3 is 15 amino acids. CDR1 is DFQATT, CDR2 SNEGSKA, per germline (reference sequence). DNA for the CDR3: TGCAGTGCTAGAGTGCCGTCGTGGGGACTCGCTGAAGCTTTCTTT. Translation: CSARVPSWGLAEAFF.

J is TRBJ2-5 and V is TRBV20-1; D is undetermined. V was pared by 1 base and J by 5 bases, with 8 bases between. This CDR3 contains 12 residues. Looked up from germline, CDR1 is DFQATT and CDR2 is SNEGSKA (reference sequence). The CDR3 nucleotides are TGCAGTGCTAGAGGAAAAAGGGAGACCCAGTACTTC. Translation: CSARGKRETQYF.

This clonotype was seen once. This chain joins TRBV29-1 and TRBJ2-7; D possibly uses TRBD1 or TRBD2 (6 bases each). V was trimmed by 5 bases and J by 3 bases, leaving 23 bases between them. Germline assignment: CDR1 SQVTM and CDR2 ANQGSEA. The CDR3 consists of 16 residues. DNA of the CDR3: TGCAGCGTTTTCGAGGGGGGCAGCGGAACGAGCTACGAGCAGTACTTC. Protein: CSVFEGGSGTSYEQYF.

The V call is TRBV12-3 or TRBV12-4, the J call TRBJ2-7; TRBD1 matches 9 bases. The CDR3 is 14 amino acids. V shed 4 bases and J 7 bases; nucleotides not matched to a gene: 8. The CDR3 DNA reads as TGTGCCAGCAGTTGGACAGGGGTAATTAGGGAGCAGTACTTC. It encodes CASSWTGVIREQYF.

The chain carries TRBV13 and TRBJ2-7; maybe TRBD2 (5 bases). Trimming took off 3 bases at V and 2 bases at J, with 14 bases between the two ends. The CDR3 spans 15 residues. Germline loops: CDR1 PRHDT, CDR2 FYEKMQ (reference sequence). The CDR3 nucleotides are TGTGCCAGCAGCTTCAAGAGGGCCGGCCCCTACGAGCAGTACTTC. Translating it yields CASSFKRAGPYEQYF.

The chain joins TRBV28 to TRBJ2-3; no clear D gene. V gave up 4 bases and J gave up 1 base, with 12 bases separating them. Germline CDR1 MDHEN, CDR2 SYDVKM. The CDR3 length is 15 residues. CDR3 nucleotide sequence: TGTGCCAGCAGTTCCCTTGGCAGCGGCACAGATACGCAGTATTTT. Its protein product is CASSSLGSGTDTQYF.

The gene calls are TRBV5-8 and TRBJ1-2, with D perhaps matching TRBD1 (6 bases). V lost 6 bases, J lost 2 bases, and 17 bases lay in between. The CDR3 runs 15 residues. The germline CDR1 and CDR2 sequences are SGHTS and YDEGEE. This chain's CDR3 is CASNPGGGPNYGYTF. The CDR3 bases are TGTGCCAGCAACCCTGGAGGGGGACCGAACTATGGCTACACCTTC. The whole variable domain, remainder taken from reference TRBV5-8 and TRBJ1-2, is EAGVTQSPTHLIKTRGQQATLRCSPISGHTSVYWYQQALGLGLQFLLWYDEGEERNRGNFPPRFSGRQFPNYSSELNVNALELEDSALYLCASNPGGGPNYGYTFGSGTRLTVV.

The chain has TRBV15 and TRBJ1-1, with 7 positions matching TRBD1. The J segment lost 5 bases and the V segment lost 5 bases, leaving 5 bases of the junction unmatched. This CDR3 comprises 13 residues. From germline, CDR1 is LNHNV and CDR2 YYDKDF (reference sequence). CDR3 bases: TGTGCCACCAGCTTACAGGGGTCGACTGAAGCTTTCTTT. Residues: CATSLQGSTEAFF.

This sequence joins TRBV4-2 and TRBJ2-6, with a weak D call TRBD1 (7 bases). The V gene's germline CDR1 is LGHNA and CDR2 YNFKEQ. The CDR3 is made up of 20 amino acids. V was cut by 0 bases and J by 1 base, with 19 bases left in between. CDR3 nucleotides: TGTGCCAGCAGCCAAGAGACAGGGAGGCTAGGTGGATCTGGGGCCAACGTCCTGACTTTC. Translated: CASSQETGRLGGSGANVLTF.

The chain recombines TRBV29-1 with TRBJ2-2; possible D gene TRBD1, 5 bases. This CDR3 spans 14 amino acids. Germline-derived CDR1 and CDR2 are SQVTM and ANQGSEA. Trimming took 5 bases from V and 4 from J, leaving 14 bases between them. The CDR3 is CSVMAQGGTGELFF. For the CDR3, the DNA is TGCAGCGTTATGGCTCAGGGTGGCACCGGGGAGCTGTTTTTT.

V usage is TRBV25-1 and J usage is TRBJ2-3, with 9 bases that match TRBD2. The CDR3 runs to 17 residues. V lost 2 bases to trimming and J lost 0 bases; unmatched junction nucleotides: 6. In germline, CDR1 is MGHDK, CDR2 SYGVNS. CDR3: CASSEPSTSGSTDTQYF. DNA for the CDR3: TGTGCCAGCAGTGAACCATCAACTAGCGGGAGCACAGATACGCAGTATTTT.

The chain uses TRBV30 and TRBJ1-2; D not resolved. This CDR3 has 13 amino acids. Germline assignment: CDR1 GTSNPN and CDR2 SVGIG (reference sequence). The V gene lost 3 bases and the J gene lost 4 bases, with 12 bases spanning the gap. As DNA, the CDR3 is TGTGCCTGGAGGGAACCCGCGACCTATGGCTACACCTTC. Its translation is CAWREPATYGYTF.

CDR3 amino acids: CSVKRAETQYF. Written as DNA, the CDR3 is TGCAGTGTAAAAAGGGCAGAGACCCAGTACTTC. The J gene is TRBJ2-5, the V gene TRBV20-1, with no clear D. CDR3 length: 11 amino acids. The V gene's germline CDR1 is DFQATT and CDR2 SNEGSKA (reference sequence). V shed 7 bases and J shed 4 bases, with 10 bases lying between them.